These T cell receptor beta chains were read from a single sample in a study of blood T cell repertoires in COVID-19. TCRdb's copy holds only in-frame clones and misses some; the assay was immunoSEQ multiplex PCR. The sample carries about 36,000 clones, over 75% recorded once. The source material was peripheral blood. These receptors originate from a human donor in a cohort sampled during active COVID-19. Each CDR3 is given with its conserved first and last residue. The D gene is left open where the match is weak. Only part of the rows carry a size: once, few, many, or a class if the clone is expanded.

d_call	v_call	clone_size	j_call	cdr3_nt	cdr3_aa
.	TRBV6-5	.	TRBJ2-2	TGTGCCAGCAGTTACTCGTCGGCCGGGGAGCTGTTTTTT	CASSYSSAGELFF
.	TRBV5-1	.	TRBJ2-3	TGCGCCAGCAGCTTGATGGAGGGAGGTCAAGCAGATACGCAGTATTTT	CASSLMEGGQADTQYF
.	TRBV15	.	TRBJ1-5	TGTGCCACCAGCAGTTTAACAGGGACGGGCAATCAGCCCCAGCATTTT	CATSSLTGTGNQPQHF
TRBD2	TRBV19	.	TRBJ2-7	TGTGCCAGTAAAACTAGCGGGAGGGCCTACGAGCAGTACTTC	CASKTSGRAYEQYF
TRBD2	TRBV4-3	once	TRBJ2-4	TGCGCCAGCAGCCAAGAAGCGGTAACTAGCGGTACTCTAGCCAAAAACATTCAGTACTTC	CASSQEAVTSGTLAKNIQYF
TRBD1	TRBV4-1	.	TRBJ2-7	TGCGCCAGCAGCCATCCGGGACAGGGCGCCTACGAGCAGTACTTC	CASSHPGQGAYEQYF
TRBD1	TRBV4-1	.	TRBJ1-4	TGCGCCAGCAGCCGCCCGGGACAGTCATTAGGACTGTTTTTT	CASSRPGQSLGLFF
TRBD1	TRBV5-1	.	TRBJ1-1	TGCGCCAGCCAGGAGGATTGGGACAGCCCGGGGATCGCTGAAGCTTTCTTT	CASQEDWDSPGIAEAFF
TRBD1	TRBV29-1	.	TRBJ1-2	TGCAGCGTTGAAGATTGGACAGGGAACTATGGCTACACCTTC	CSVEDWTGNYGYTF
.	TRBV6-2/TRBV6-3	.	TRBJ2-7	TGTGCCAGCAGTTACTCCGGAAGAACTAACTCCTACGAGCAGTACTTC	CASSYSGRTNSYEQYF
.	TRBV11-3	.	TRBJ2-1	TGTGCCAGCAGCCCTGTCCCGAGGAGCTCCTACAATGAGCAGTTCTTC	CASSPVPRSSYNEQFF
.	TRBV2	.	TRBJ2-5	TGTGCCAGCAGTGACCGGCAAGAGACCCAGTACTTC	CASSDRQETQYF
.	TRBV9	.	TRBJ2-3	TGTGCCAGCAGCGTAGCTCAGGATACGCAGTATTTT	CASSVAQDTQYF
.	TRBV29-1	.	TRBJ2-3	TGCAGCGTTCGGGAGTGGGGCAGGGGGATGGATACGCAGTATTTT	CSVREWGRGMDTQYF
TRBD1	TRBV7-3	.	TRBJ2-7	TGTGCCAGCAGCCCCTCGACAGGGAACGAGCAGTACTTC	CASSPSTGNEQYF
.	TRBV18	.	TRBJ2-7	TGTGCCAGCTCACCGTGGAGCTCCTACGAGCAGTACTTC	CASSPWSSYEQYF
.	TRBV28	hyperexpanded	TRBJ2-7	TGTGCCAGCAGTGCCCCCCCTTCGGGTCTAGCCTACGAGCAGTACTTC	CASSAPPSGLAYEQYF
TRBD2	TRBV7-3	.	TRBJ2-1	TGTGCCAGCAGCTTAGGGACTAGCGGCTACAATGAGCAGTTCTTC	CASSLGTSGYNEQFF
TRBD2	TRBV6-1	.	TRBJ2-3	TGTGCCAGCAGTGACTTTAGCGGGAGGGCCTTCCCTAGCACAGATACGCAGTATTTT	CASSDFSGRAFPSTDTQYF
TRBD1	TRBV19	.	TRBJ1-5	TGTGCCAGTAGTAATAACCGACAGGGCGATGGGCAGCCCCAGCATTTT	CASSNNRQGDGQPQHF
.	TRBV30	.	TRBJ2-2	TGTGCCTGGAGTCCTCAGGGTTTAGCCACCGGGGAGCTGTTTTTT	CAWSPQGLATGELFF
.	TRBV2	.	TRBJ2-7	TGTGCCAGCACCCCAGCCTACGAGCAGTACTTC	CASTPAYEQYF
TRBD1	TRBV19	once	TRBJ1-2	TGTGCCAGTAGTCCCCGGGACAGGGGTTCGGGCGGCTACACCTTC	CASSPRDRGSGGYTF
TRBD2	TRBV18	.	TRBJ2-7	TGTGCCAGCTCACCGGCTAGCGGGAGGGAATACGAGCAGTACTTC	CASSPASGREYEQYF
TRBD1	TRBV19	.	TRBJ1-1	TGTGCCAGCTACCAGGGGGCGCAGAACACTGAAGCTTTCTTT	CASYQGAQNTEAFF
TRBD1	TRBV7-2	.	TRBJ1-3	TGTGCCAGCAGCCTAGGGACAGCTGGAAACACCATATATTTT	CASSLGTAGNTIYF
TRBD1	TRBV9	.	TRBJ2-7	TGTGCCAGCAGCGTAGATTATGGGGGGACAGGGCTCTCCTACGAGCAGTACTTC	CASSVDYGGTGLSYEQYF
TRBD2	TRBV15	.	TRBJ2-3	TGTGCCACCAGCAGCACTAGCGGGAGAAGCAGCACAGATACGCAGTATTTT	CATSSTSGRSSTDTQYF
.	TRBV5-4	.	TRBJ2-2	TGTGCCAGCAGCTTGGCGGGAATGAACACCGGGGAGCTGTTTTTT	CASSLAGMNTGELFF
.	TRBV24-1	few	TRBJ1-2	TGTGCCACTTTCTCGGCAGGGCCTGACTATGGCTACACCTTC	CATFSAGPDYGYTF
TRBD2	TRBV5-1	.	TRBJ2-1	TGCGCCAGCAGCCTATTAGCGGGAGCTGGGAATGAGCAGTTCTTC	CASSLLAGAGNEQFF
TRBD1	TRBV15	once	TRBJ2-5	TGTGCCACCAGCTTTTCGGGACAGATCCAAGAGACCCAGTACTTC	CATSFSGQIQETQYF
TRBD1	TRBV28	.	TRBJ2-4	TGTGCCAGCAGCCTCCCGGGCAGGGGGCGGTACATTCAGTACTTC	CASSLPGRGRYIQYF
.	TRBV4-3	once	TRBJ2-3	TGCGCCAGCAGCCAAGTCCTTATTAGCACAGATACGCAGTATTTT	CASSQVLISTDTQYF
.	TRBV28	.	TRBJ2-5	TGTGCCAGCAGGGGCCGTCAAGAGACCCAGTACTTC	CASRGRQETQYF
TRBD1	TRBV10-3	.	TRBJ2-1	TGTGCCATCAGTCCGATGACAGGGAATGAGCAGTTCTTC	CAISPMTGNEQFF
TRBD1	TRBV19	.	TRBJ2-1	TGTGCCAGTAGTAAGCGACCGGGACAGGAACGGCAGTTCTTC	CASSKRPGQERQFF
TRBD1	TRBV6-5	.	TRBJ1-5	TGTGCCACCCAGGGGGCTGGCAATCAGCCCCAGCATTTT	CATQGAGNQPQHF
.	TRBV11-2	.	TRBJ1-1	TGTGCCAGCAGCGTTCGGACAGACCTTGAAGCTTTCTTT	CASSVRTDLEAFF
.	TRBV4-3	.	TRBJ1-2	TGCGCCAGCAGCCAAGCCACAGGGCAGGACTATGGCTACACCTTC	CASSQATGQDYGYTF
.	TRBV30	.	TRBJ2-1	TGTGCCTGGAGTGTTGGGCCGTACAATGAGCAGTTCTTC	CAWSVGPYNEQFF
TRBD2	TRBV4-1	.	TRBJ2-1	TGCGCCAACAGCGAACATCTAGCGGGGAGCCGCTCCTACAATGAGCAGTTCTTC	CANSEHLAGSRSYNEQFF
.	TRBV5-1	.	TRBJ2-7	TGCGCCAGCTCGTACGGGTCCTCCAACTACGAGCAGTACTTC	CASSYGSSNYEQYF
TRBD2	TRBV28	.	TRBJ2-7	TGTGCCAGCAGTTCGCCGGGACTAAAGAGCTCCTACGAGCAGTACTTC	CASSSPGLKSSYEQYF
.	TRBV5-6	.	TRBJ1-5	TGTGCCAGCAGCAAGGGAGGGGGCAATCAGCCCCAGCATTTT	CASSKGGGNQPQHF
.	TRBV28	.	TRBJ1-3	TGTGCCAGCAGCACACAGGGACAAATCTCTGGAAACACCATATATTTT	CASSTQGQISGNTIYF
TRBD2	TRBV5-4	.	TRBJ2-7	TGTGCCAGCAGCTTGGACCTACCGGGACTAGTATACGAGCAGTACTTC	CASSLDLPGLVYEQYF
TRBD1	TRBV5-1	.	TRBJ2-7	TGCGCCAGCAGCAACGGACAGGTCGCCTACGAGCAGTACTTC	CASSNGQVAYEQYF